One sample yielded the 2 T cell receptor beta chains listed below, sequenced in a study of shared clonotypes between healthy human individuals. Produced via immunoSEQ multiplex PCR; TCRdb's table is partial and in-frame only. The repertoire includes about 1.5 million clones, approximately 98% of them detected once, and approximately 0.44% sits in the top ten. Sequencing used naive CD4+ T cells sorted from blood. The subset: CD45RA+ positively selected. The receptor source for this set is a man aged 30 to 39 in good health.

CDR3 amino acids: CASSVGGRLGDTQYF. The CDR3 coding sequence is TGTGCCAGCAGCGTGGGAGGTAGACTTGGTGATACGCAGTATTTT. The rearrangement uses TRBV9 and TRBJ2-3, with D possibly being TRBD2 (6 bases). CDR3 size: 15 residues. The V end lost 2 bases, the J end lost 6 bases, and 16 bases lay between the germline ends. Looked up from germline, CDR1 is SGDLS and CDR2 is YYNGEE.

The CDR3 DNA sequence: TGTGCCAGCAGCATGAACACCGGGGAGCTGTTTTTT. Residues: CASSMNTGELFF. V gene TRBV9 combines with J gene TRBJ2-2; D remains unclear. The CDR3 runs 12 residues. Germline V lookup: CDR1 SGDLS, CDR2 YYNGEE. With 4 bases removed from V and 1 base from J, the gap between germline ends came to 2 bases.